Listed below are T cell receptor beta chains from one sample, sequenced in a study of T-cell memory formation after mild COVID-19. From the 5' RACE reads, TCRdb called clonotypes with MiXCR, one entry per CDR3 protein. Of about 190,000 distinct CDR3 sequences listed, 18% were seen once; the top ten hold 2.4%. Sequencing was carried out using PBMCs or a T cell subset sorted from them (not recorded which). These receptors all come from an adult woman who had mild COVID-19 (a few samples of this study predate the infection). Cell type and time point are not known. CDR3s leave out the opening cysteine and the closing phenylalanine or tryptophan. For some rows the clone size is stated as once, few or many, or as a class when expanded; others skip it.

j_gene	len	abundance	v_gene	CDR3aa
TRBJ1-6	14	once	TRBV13	ASSLGRDKGNSPLH
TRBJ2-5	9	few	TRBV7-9	ASSHTETQY
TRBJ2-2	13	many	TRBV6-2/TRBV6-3	ASRLTGVDTGELF
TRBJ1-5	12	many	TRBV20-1	SATAGPQNQPQH
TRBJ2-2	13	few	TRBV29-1	SVVGRSSVAGELF
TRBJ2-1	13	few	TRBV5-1	ASSTGSSTGNEQF
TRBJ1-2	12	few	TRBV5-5	ASSLFDGGGGYT
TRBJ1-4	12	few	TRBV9	ASSGGQGEGKLF
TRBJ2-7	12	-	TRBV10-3	AISEGLGSYEQY
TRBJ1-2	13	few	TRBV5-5	ASTLGGGGRYGYT
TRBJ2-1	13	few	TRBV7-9	ASSRTGQGAEEQF
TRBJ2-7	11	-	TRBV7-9	ASSSNSPHEQY
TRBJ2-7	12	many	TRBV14	ASRQNRDSYEQY
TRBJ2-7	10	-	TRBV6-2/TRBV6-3	ASRDTVYEQY